The rows below give T cell receptor beta chains drawn from one sample of a study of blood T cell repertoires in COVID-19. The protocol was immunoSEQ multiplex PCR, while the TCRdb copy is restricted to in-frame clones and leaves out a portion. The sample carries roughly 200,000 clones, about 80% recorded once. The specimen sequenced was PBMCs or T cells enriched from blood (not recorded which). Receptors were obtained from a woman in her fifties or sixties with acute COVID-19. CDR3s include the opening cysteine and the closing phenylalanine or tryptophan.

TRBV7-6,TRBJ1-1,CASSLRFWDTEAFF
TRBV6-5,TRBJ2-1,CASRLAGEQFF
TRBV2,TRBJ2-5,CATWTWGETQYF
TRBV4-1,TRBJ2-3,CASSQNGALSTDTQYF
TRBV28,TRBJ1-1,CASSQGGIGDGTIEAFF
TRBV29-1,TRBJ1-3,CSVGAGQGNTIYF
TRBV2,TRBJ2-3,CASSDQGTDTQYF
TRBV5-1,TRBJ2-7,CASNPDSLSSYEQYF
TRBV7-9,TRBJ1-1,CASSGTTGVDTEAFF
TRBV3-1/TRBV3-2,TRBJ1-3,CASSQAHRTSGNTIYF
TRBV5-6,TRBJ1-4,CASSSRDSNEKLFF
TRBV21-1,TRBJ2-1,CASSKGSERSLGNEQLF
TRBV9,TRBJ1-3,CASSVGAGSGNTIYF
TRBV19,TRBJ1-5,CASRIGGARGQPQHF
TRBV28,TRBJ1-5,CASSLLTGDQYSNQPQHF
TRBV12-3/TRBV12-4,TRBJ2-3,CASSRQGRGTQYF
TRBV10-3,TRBJ2-2,CAISWTATNTGELFF
TRBV19,TRBJ2-2,CASSMDSTGELFF
TRBV19,TRBJ2-3,CASSDRPSGTDTQYF
TRBV10-3,TRBJ2-3,CAISSSGITDTQYF
TRBV5-1,TRBJ2-7,CASSEVTGPRYEQYF
TRBV5-5,TRBJ2-7,CASSLETYYEQYF
TRBV4-3,TRBJ1-2,CASSQLQGHGYTF
TRBV7-2,TRBJ2-3,CASSSLRSGRGSDTQYF
TRBV29-1,TRBJ2-3,CSVVLPSITDTQYF
TRBV19,TRBJ1-2,CAGGGSGHSTSYTF
TRBV28,TRBJ1-2,CASSYTGFSGYTF
TRBV6-5,TRBJ1-5,CASSYSSAGEQPQHF
TRBV20-1,TRBJ2-1,CSASKSSGLVNNEQFF
TRBV4-1,TRBJ2-5,CASSQGRFSVIRETQYF
TRBV13,TRBJ2-1,CASSLAGGSYNEQFF
TRBV30,TRBJ1-6,CAWRLPSSYNSPLHF
TRBV7-2,TRBJ1-3,CASSFGGQGPGNTIYF
TRBV5-1,TRBJ1-3,CASSLDAEILSGNTIYF
TRBV7-2,TRBJ2-3,CAGLGGQLSDTQYF
TRBV3-1/TRBV3-2,TRBJ2-5,CASSQGVSSGGPRGETQYF
TRBV19,TRBJ1-2,CASSTGRGNYGYTF
TRBV5-1,TRBJ2-5,CASSTQASGQETQYF
TRBV7-6,TRBJ2-1,CASSSSGGTYNEQFF
TRBV7-6,TRBJ2-5,CASSPLGAGQETQYF
TRBV10-3,TRBJ2-5,CAISDTRTGIETQYF
TRBV4-3,TRBJ2-1,CASSQATSGGYNEQFF
TRBV18,TRBJ1-1,CASSQGQGGNTEAFF
TRBV4-1,TRBJ1-5,CASSQATGRSNQPQHF
TRBV12-3/TRBV12-4,TRBJ1-2,CASSLEGAYGYTF
TRBV9,TRBJ1-5,CASSVGQRELSNQPQHF
TRBV6-5,TRBJ1-2,CASSPSGTGYGYTF
TRBV21-1,TRBJ2-2,CASSKCRGLDGELFF
TRBV7-2,TRBJ1-5,CASSLQGGNQPQHF
TRBV4-1,TRBJ2-2,CASSPRVRLAGGKGGELFF
TRBV5-1,TRBJ2-1,CATEVAGEQFF
TRBV25-1,TRBJ1-5,CASSDGFLRPQHF
TRBV28,TRBJ2-2,CASRFRVPGELFF
TRBV24-1,TRBJ2-7,CATSESGSSYEQYF
TRBV15,TRBJ2-5,CATSRGRGQQTQYF
TRBV7-6,TRBJ2-7,CASSNGGLAIEQYF
TRBV5-1,TRBJ2-2,CASRTGGNTGELFF
TRBV6-5,TRBJ1-2,CASSPGTKYGYTF
TRBV14,TRBJ1-2,CASSQARDRRANNYGYTF
TRBV30,TRBJ1-2,CAGDRGNYGYTF